This paragraph reports one T cell receptor (beta chain). What it binds is unknown. MiXCR was run by TCRdb on the reads, yielding one entry per CDR3 protein. The sample has fewer than 130,000 distinct CDR3 sequences, less than 55% seen once; the top ten hold about 74%. This sample is part of a study of T cell repertoires in cytomegalovirus infection. CDR1 KGHSH and CDR2 LQKENI come from the germline V gene. V lost 0 bases, J lost 8 bases, and 14 bases lay in between. This CDR3 spans 15 amino acids. The chain has TRBV18 and TRBJ2-1; tentative D call: TRBD2 (6 bases). The source was CD8+ T cells from cultured PBMCs, collected from culture after CMV antigen stimulation. This receptor was obtained from a human donor in good health (CMV status not recorded). Some clones in this sample may be carry-over from other donors' samples. The CDR3 here is CASSPPDSGVDEQFF. As DNA, the CDR3 is TGTGCCAGCTCACCACCGGATTCGGGGGTTGATGAGCAGTTCTTC.